Listed below are T cell receptor beta chains from one sample, sequenced in a study of human T cells and chemical hapten exposure. TCRdb re-analysed the RACE reads in MiXCR, keeping a single row per CDR3 protein. The sample lists approximately 86,000 distinct CDR3 sequences, under 13% seen once, with around 1% in the top ten. Specimen: whole blood, collected in connection with sensitization to the hapten diphenylcyclopropenone (DPC). These receptors all stem from a woman in her 30s with alopecia areata. Some clones in this sample may be carry-over from other donors' samples. Both conserved end residues are trimmed from each CDR3.

CDR3aa: ASSRRSYSGGNQETQY; v_gene: TRBV4-1
CDR3aa: ASSLGTRSTEAF; v_gene: TRBV12-3/TRBV12-4
CDR3aa: AWSVKGFPGELF; v_gene: TRBV30
CDR3aa: SARDFQGLNTEAF; v_gene: TRBV20-1
CDR3aa: ASSLGRGSSYEQY; v_gene: TRBV4-3
CDR3aa: ASRSEHQETQY; v_gene: TRBV28
CDR3aa: ASSQKGTGQPQH; v_gene: TRBV4-1
CDR3aa: ASSPGNRREETQY; v_gene: TRBV7-6
CDR3aa: ASSHRGDTQY; v_gene: TRBV6-5
CDR3aa: ASDGHGSSYNEQF; v_gene: TRBV12-3/TRBV12-4
CDR3aa: ASSQELAGGRNEQF; v_gene: TRBV4-3
CDR3aa: ASKSRQGSNQPQH; v_gene: TRBV6-5
CDR3aa: SAGTGGETQY; v_gene: TRBV29-1
CDR3aa: ASSSGAGSTDTQY; v_gene: TRBV5-1
CDR3aa: ASGKTQY; v_gene: TRBV28
CDR3aa: AIRQGPTEAF; v_gene: TRBV10-3
CDR3aa: ASGQGAGDEKLF; v_gene: TRBV7-9
CDR3aa: ASSGNTEAF; v_gene: TRBV18
CDR3aa: ASKPEFTALSYNSPLH; v_gene: TRBV4-1
CDR3aa: ASSPAQAGGSQTQY; v_gene: TRBV3-1
CDR3aa: SVDRAETQY; v_gene: TRBV29-1
CDR3aa: ASIRGGSNQPQH; v_gene: TRBV6-2/TRBV6-3
CDR3aa: ASSLGTSPGNEQF; v_gene: TRBV7-9
CDR3aa: ASSLAGQVFNYGYT; v_gene: TRBV7-2
CDR3aa: ASSYLATYGYT; v_gene: TRBV6-6
CDR3aa: ASSPNRGTNTGELF; v_gene: TRBV14
CDR3aa: ASSSQKARGPGELF; v_gene: TRBV4-1
CDR3aa: ASSKPELETQY; v_gene: TRBV7-9
CDR3aa: SSSPPGNTNEKLF; v_gene: TRBV18
CDR3aa: ASSLPSGEGAYNEQF; v_gene: TRBV6-6
CDR3aa: ASSYLGPKQF; v_gene: TRBV6-2/TRBV6-3
CDR3aa: ASQGGLSYGYT; v_gene: TRBV28
CDR3aa: ASSQITGSTEAF; v_gene: TRBV4-1
CDR3aa: ASSLPQGSYQPQH; v_gene: TRBV7-9
CDR3aa: ASSQDRRTQY; v_gene: TRBV4-1